The T cell receptor beta chain described here comes from a study of T cells in women clearing cervical HPV infection. Study overall: Case blood drawn at lesion detection; control blood after infection cleared. General observations from the study: Cases carried less TRBV6-7 than controls: 0.11% versus 0.16%. CIN3+ cases had significantly higher TCR repertoire richness than controls, but evenness did not differ.

TCRdb's table, derived via immunoSEQ multiplex PCR, lists solely in-frame clones and lacks some. Its listing shows fewer than 25,000 clones. HPV was found by MY09/MY11 PCR and dot-blot genotyping. With respect to this clone: The antigen is undetermined. The DNA ends 3 residues before the CDR3 does, and the rest of the CDR3 is filled in from the germline J gene.

This CDR3 region has 13 residues. Germline V gene sequence: CDR1 MGHRA, CDR2 YSYEKL. V dropped 4 bases and J dropped 7 bases, with 11 bases sitting between them. The TCR sequence derives from a woman aged 18 to 69 with a cervical HPV16 infection that either progressed to CIN3+ or cleared (not recorded which). The chain is built from TRBV4-1 and TRBJ1-5; a weak D match, TRBD1 (5 bases). Source material: blood buffy coat. This CDR3 is CASSLQGVQPQHF. The DNA read from the CDR3 is TGCGCCAGCAGCCTCCAAGGGGTGCAGCCC.